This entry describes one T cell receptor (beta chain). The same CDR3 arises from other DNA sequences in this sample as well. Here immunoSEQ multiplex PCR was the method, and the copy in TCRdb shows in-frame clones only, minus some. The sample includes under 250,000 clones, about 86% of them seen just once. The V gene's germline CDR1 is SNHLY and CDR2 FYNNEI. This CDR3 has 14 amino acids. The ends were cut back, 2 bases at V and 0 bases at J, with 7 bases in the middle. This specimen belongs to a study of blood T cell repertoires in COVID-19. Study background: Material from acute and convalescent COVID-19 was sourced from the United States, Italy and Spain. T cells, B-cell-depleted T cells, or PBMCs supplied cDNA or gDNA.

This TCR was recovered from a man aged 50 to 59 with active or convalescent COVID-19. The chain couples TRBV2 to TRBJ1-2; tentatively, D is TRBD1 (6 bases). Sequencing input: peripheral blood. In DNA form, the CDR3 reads TGTGCCAGCAGTGAAAGGGGGTCTAACTATGGCTACACCTTC. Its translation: CASSERGSNYGYTF. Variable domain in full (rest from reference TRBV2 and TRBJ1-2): EPEVTQTPSHQVTQMGQEVILRCVPISNHLYFYWYRQILGQKVEFLVSFYNNEISEKSEIFDDQFSVERPDGSNFTLKIRSTKLEDSAMYFCASSERGSNYGYTFGSGTRLTVV.